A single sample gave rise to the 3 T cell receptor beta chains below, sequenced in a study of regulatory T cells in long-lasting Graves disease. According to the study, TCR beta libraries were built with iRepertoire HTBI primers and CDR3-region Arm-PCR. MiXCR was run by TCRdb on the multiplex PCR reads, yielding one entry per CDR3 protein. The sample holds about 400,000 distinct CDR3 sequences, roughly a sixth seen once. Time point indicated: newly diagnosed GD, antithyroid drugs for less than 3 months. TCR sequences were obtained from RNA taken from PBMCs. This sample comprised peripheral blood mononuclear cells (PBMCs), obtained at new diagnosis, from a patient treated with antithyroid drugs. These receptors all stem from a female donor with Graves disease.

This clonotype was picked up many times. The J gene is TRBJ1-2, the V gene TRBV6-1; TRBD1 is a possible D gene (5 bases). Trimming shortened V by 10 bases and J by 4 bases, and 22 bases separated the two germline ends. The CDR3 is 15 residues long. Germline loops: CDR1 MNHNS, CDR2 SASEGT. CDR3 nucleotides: TGTGCCACGGAAGGGGTAAACGGGCTACGCTATGGCTACACCTTC. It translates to CATEGVNGLRYGYTF.

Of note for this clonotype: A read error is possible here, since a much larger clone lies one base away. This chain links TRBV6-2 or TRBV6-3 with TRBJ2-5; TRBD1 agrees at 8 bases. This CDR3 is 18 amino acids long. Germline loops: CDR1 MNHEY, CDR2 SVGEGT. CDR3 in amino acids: CASSYPTLQGQAEETRYF. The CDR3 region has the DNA TGTGCCAGCAGTTACCCCACCCTACAGGGACAGGCAGAAGAGACCCGGTACTTC.

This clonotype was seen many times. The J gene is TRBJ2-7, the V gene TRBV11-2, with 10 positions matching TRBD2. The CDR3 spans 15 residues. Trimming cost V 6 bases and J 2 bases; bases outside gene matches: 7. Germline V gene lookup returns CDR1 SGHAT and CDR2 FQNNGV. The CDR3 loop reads CASRSPGLATYEQYF. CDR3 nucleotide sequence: TGTGCCAGCAGAAGTCCGGGACTAGCGACCTACGAGCAGTACTTC.